This T cell receptor beta chain was captured by sequencing in a study of T cell repertoires in cytomegalovirus infection. Looking at the study overall: The public TCR beta signatures pointed to both CMV infection and matching HLA type. Study-wide points: Cumulative frequency (of public TCR beta family members) identified carriers of CMV plus the relevant HLA. HLA-C-restricted CMV-specific TCR beta clonotypes prevailed in the ex vivo response.

TCRdb called the reads again in MiXCR, with one record for every CDR3 protein. The sample yields around 770,000 distinct CDR3 sequences, 25% to 30% seen once. CDR3 length: 14 residues. V trimming: 8 bases; J trimming: 4 bases; junction bases outside the gene matches: 10. Germline-derived CDR1 and CDR2 are SNHLY and FYNNEI. Only a few counts were recorded for this clonotype. Its specificity is not known. The chain couples TRBV2 to TRBJ2-5; 7 bases fit TRBD2. The TCR comes from a human donor in good health (CMV status not recorded). Some clones in this sample may be carry-over from other donors' samples. Source: cultured CD8+ T cells from PBMCs, taken from culture after CMV antigen stimulation. The CDR3 loop is CASRDGGSPETQYF. The CDR3 DNA reads as TGTGCCAGCCGGGACGGGGGGTCCCCAGAGACCCAGTACTTC.